Each of the 17 T cell receptor beta chains below was sequenced from the same sample in a study of post-analysis software for immune sequencing data. Researchers reported that TCR beta cDNA libraries carried unique molecular identifiers. TCRdb reanalysed the PCR reads using MiXCR and keeps one entry per CDR3 protein. The sample lists about 770,000 distinct CDR3 sequences, roughly 50% occurring once. The antigens of these receptors remain unknown. Findings of the study overall: Several TRBV segments (TRBV5-6, TRBV5-1 and TRBV20-1 among them) occurred more frequently in patients than in controls.

Sample: blood. These receptors were obtained from a girl aged 10-17 years with multiple sclerosis.

The rearrangement links TRBV14 to TRBJ1-2; D gene uncertain. The CDR3 loop spans 15 amino acids. Trimming cost V 4 bases and J 4 bases, with 16 bases left between them. Looked up from germline, CDR1 is SGHDN and CDR2 is FVKESK. The CDR3 here is CASSRLELPLYGYTF. For the CDR3, the DNA is TGTGCCAGCAGCCGTTTGGAACTCCCCCTCTATGGCTACACCTTC. Variable domain in full (rest from reference TRBV14 and TRBJ1-2): EAGVTQFPSHSVIEKGQTVTLRCDPISGHDNLYWYRRVMGKEIKFLLHFVKESKQDESGMPNNRFLAERTGGTYSTLKVQPAELEDSGVYFCASSRLELPLYGYTFGSGTRLTVV.

The chain recombines TRBV5-1 with TRBJ2-5; D is perhaps TRBD2 (5 bases). The germline gives CDR1 SGHRS, CDR2 YFSETQ. This CDR3 spans 11 amino acids. The V gene lost 6 bases and the J gene lost 4 bases, with 7 bases spanning the gap. The CDR3 loop is CASKGGETQYF. CDR3 DNA sequence: TGCGCCAGCAAAGGAGGAGAGACCCAGTACTTC.

The V call is TRBV20-1, the J call TRBJ2-7; D is ambiguous. Trimming removed 0 bases from V and 1 base from J, with 13 bases in between. CDR1 is DFQATT, CDR2 SNEGSKA, per germline (reference sequence). CDR3 length equals 15 residues. The CDR3 protein is CSARDMAVPSYEQYF. The CDR3 region has the DNA TGCAGTGCTAGAGATATGGCGGTACCGTCCTACGAGCAGTACTTC.

This chain links TRBV7-2 with TRBJ2-7; D is possibly TRBD2 (5 bases). The better agreement between TRBJ2-5 and the DNA end casts doubt on the J call. This CDR3 spans 16 amino acids. The germline V gene has CDR1 SGHTA and CDR2 FQGNSA. As DNA, the CDR3 is TGTGCCAGCAGCTTAAACGTGGGAGTAGAGGGAGAGACCCAGTACTTC. Protein product: CASSLNVGVEGETQYF.

This clonotype appeared a few times. The chain uses TRBV6-5 and TRBJ1-2, with D perhaps matching TRBD1 (6 bases). Germline V lookup: CDR1 MNHEY, CDR2 SVGAGI. The CDR3 totals 14 residues. V was pared by 6 bases and J by 4 bases, with 15 bases between. This CDR3 reads CASRDSSLSYGYTF. The CDR3 bases are TGTGCCAGCAGGGACAGCTCCCTATCCTATGGCTACACCTTC.

Only a few counts were recorded for this clonotype. The chain recombines TRBV7-9 with TRBJ2-3; 7 bases match TRBD2. Per germline, CDR1 SEHNR and CDR2 FQNEAQ (reference sequence). This CDR3 has 16 residues. V lost 5 bases, J lost 7 bases, and 15 bases stayed unmatched. The DNA for the CDR3 is TGTGCCAGCAGCCCAGCGGGGCTAGTGGGTGGAAATACGCAGTATTTT. Translation: CASSPAGLVGGNTQYF.

This clonotype has only one observation. The chain is built from TRBV7-2 and TRBJ2-3, with unresolved D. The CDR3 contains 12 residues. Germline V lookup: CDR1 SGHTA, CDR2 FQGNSA. V dropped 1 base and J dropped 7 bases, with 6 bases sitting between them. Here the CDR3 reads CASSLGPNTQYF. The CDR3 DNA is TGTGCCAGCAGCTTAGGGCCGAATACGCAGTATTTT.

The J gene is TRBJ2-7, the V gene TRBV29-1; 8 positions match TRBD1. Germline-derived CDR1 and CDR2 are SQVTM and ANQGSEA. The CDR3 has 14 amino acids. With V trimmed by 3 bases and J by 0 bases, 4 bases remained unmatched. CDR3 sequence (DNA): TGCAGCGTTGAGACAGGGGTGAGCTCCTACGAGCAGTACTTC. Translating it yields CSVETGVSSYEQYF.

This rearrangement joins TRBV28 to TRBJ2-3; 8 bases map to TRBD2. The junction had 4 bases not matched to a gene; V was cut back by 5 bases and J by 0 bases. Germline CDR1 reads MDHEN; CDR2 reads SYDVKM. The CDR3 spans 15 residues. In DNA form, the CDR3 reads TGTGCCAGCAGTACCAAGCGGGAGAGCACAGATACGCAGTATTTT. Translating gives CASSTKRESTDTQYF.

The sample holds a few counts of this clonotype. CDR3 sequence reads: CAISDGTGGMKTQYF. In DNA form, the CDR3 reads TGTGCCATCAGTGACGGGACAGGGGGCATGAAGACCCAGTACTTC. The rearrangement links TRBV10-3 to TRBJ2-5; 12 bases line up with TRBD1. V dropped 3 bases and J dropped 6; count of bases not matched to a gene: 5. The CDR3 consists of 15 residues. Germline CDR1 is ENHRY and CDR2 is SYGVKD.

The gene calls are TRBV11-1 and TRBJ2-3, with TRBD2 as a possible D gene (6 bases). The V end was cut by 5 bases, the J end by 1 base, with 22 bases between. Looked up from germline, CDR1 is SGHAT and CDR2 is FQDESV (reference sequence). This CDR3 spans 18 amino acids. DNA for the CDR3: TGTGCCAGCAGCAGGATGCAGGAGGGCCCCGGCGGCACAGATACGCAGTATTTT. Residues: CASSRMQEGPGGTDTQYF.

The J gene is TRBJ2-3, the V gene TRBV9; 12 nucleotides match TRBD2. The germline V gene has CDR1 SGDLS and CDR2 YYNGEE. The CDR3 runs to 18 residues. The J segment lost 0 bases and the V segment lost 3 bases, leaving 8 bases of the junction unmatched. The CDR3 DNA sequence: TGTGCCAGCAGCGGACCGGGACTAGCGGGTTCTAGCACAGATACGCAGTATTTT. It specifies CASSGPGLAGSSTDTQYF.

V usage is TRBV5-1 and J usage is TRBJ2-7; D tentatively fits TRBD1 or TRBD2 (5 bases each). The V end lost 4 bases, the J end lost 5 bases, and 16 bases lay between the germline ends. Germline CDR1 SGHRS, CDR2 YFSETQ. The CDR3 has 14 amino acids. The CDR3 protein is CASSPGTPLDEQYF. For the CDR3, the DNA is TGCGCCAGCAGCCCCGGGACCCCACTTGACGAGCAGTACTTC.

On this clonotype: The germline gene is not matched at one end of the junction; a read error may be the cause. The rearrangement joins TRBV7-2 to TRBJ1-1; D is ambiguous. There are 14 residues in the CDR3. The V gene's germline CDR1 is SGHTA and CDR2 FQGNSA. The CDR3 reads CASSLDQANTDAFF. In nucleotides, the CDR3 is TGTGCCAGCAGCTTAGACCAGGCTAACACTGACGCTTTCTTT.

The J gene is TRBJ2-5, the V gene TRBV7-2, with 9 bases matching TRBD2. The J call may not be correct, given that the DNA end is closer to TRBJ2-7. Germline V lookup: CDR1 SGHTA, CDR2 FQGNSA. The CDR3 has 16 amino acids. The CDR3 coding sequence is TGTGCCAGCAGCTTACGTCCCCTAGCGGGACCCTACGAGCAGTACTTC. It encodes CASSLRPLAGPYEQYF.

The J gene is TRBJ2-5, the V gene TRBV6-6, with D unclear. The germline V gene has CDR1 MNHNY and CDR2 SVGAGI (reference sequence). Trimming shortened V by 0 bases and J by 2 bases, and 7 bases separated the two germline ends. The CDR3 is 14 residues long. CDR3 residues: CASSYSGRQETQYF. The CDR3, as DNA: TGTGCCAGCAGTTACTCTGGGCGACAAGAGACCCAGTACTTC.

This chain joins TRBV29-1 and TRBJ2-3; 8 nucleotides line up with TRBD2. CDR3 length: 16 amino acids. V dropped 2 bases and J dropped 0; count of bases not matched to a gene: 7. Looked up from germline, CDR1 is SQVTM and CDR2 is ANQGSEA. Written as DNA, the CDR3 is TGCAGCGTTGAATGGGAGGCTAGCGGGAGCACAGATACGCAGTATTTT. This codes for CSVEWEASGSTDTQYF.